This is a list of T cell receptor beta chains from one sample in a study of shared clonotypes between healthy human individuals. Profiled with immunoSEQ multiplex PCR; TCRdb holds only in-frame clones, not every one. The table lists some 1 million clones, around 75% of them singletons. The source material was memory CD4+ T cells sorted from blood. The receptor set was obtained from a man between 18 and 35 years old in good health. Both conserved end residues are part of each CDR3. The D gene is left open where the match is weak. A row's size may be missing; if present it is once, few, many or a size class.

j_gene	abundance	d_gene	v_gene	CDR3aa	CDR3nt
TRBJ2-4	.	TRBD1	TRBV6-6	CASSYSKGQGNIQYF	TGTGCCAGCAGTTACTCGAAGGGACAGGGAAACATTCAGTACTTC
TRBJ1-1	.	TRBD1	TRBV5-1	CASSSGTGGGTEAFF	TGCGCCAGCAGCTCGGGGACAGGGGGAGGAACTGAAGCTTTCTTT
TRBJ1-2	.	.	TRBV18	CASSILTYGYTF	TGTGCCAGCTCAATACTCACTTATGGCTACACCTTC
TRBJ1-1	.	TRBD1	TRBV18	CASSTKQGVNTEAFF	TGTGCCAGCTCAACAAAACAGGGGGTGAACACTGAAGCTTTCTTT
TRBJ1-5	.	.	TRBV19	CATKTSTGSNQPQHF	TGTGCCACTAAAACCAGCACGGGCAGCAATCAGCCCCAGCATTTT
TRBJ1-1	few	.	TRBV5-6	CASSLYVRNTEAFF	TGTGCCAGCAGCTTGTACGTTAGGAACACTGAAGCTTTCTTT
TRBJ2-3	.	TRBD1	TRBV11-2	CASRKTGTSTDTQYF	TGTGCCAGCAGAAAGACAGGGACCAGCACAGATACGCAGTATTTT
TRBJ2-1	.	TRBD1	TRBV2	CASSKERRRTGGNEQFF	TGTGCCAGCTCAAAAGAACGCCGACGGACAGGGGGCAATGAGCAGTTCTTC
TRBJ2-6	once	.	TRBV5-8	CASSLVLSVLTF	TGTGCCAGCAGCTTGGTTCTTAGCGTCCTGACTTTC
TRBJ1-5	.	.	TRBV6-1	CASSEARGVSNQPQHF	TGTGCCAGCAGTGAAGCGCGGGGGGTTAGCAATCAGCCCCAGCATTTT
TRBJ2-5	.	TRBD2	TRBV30	CAWSVLSSGSGETQYF	TGTGCCTGGAGTGTACTTTCTAGCGGGAGTGGAGAGACCCAGTACTTC
TRBJ2-3	.	.	TRBV4-3	CASSQDIGLSTYTDTQYF	TGCGCCAGCAGCCAAGATATAGGGCTATCAACGTATACAGATACGCAGTATTTT
TRBJ2-2	.	.	TRBV7-6	CASSATTNTGELFF	TGTGCCAGCAGCGCCACTACTAACACCGGGGAGCTGTTTTTT
TRBJ1-6	few	.	TRBV14	CASSQVGNSYNSPLHF	TGTGCCAGCAGCCAAGTGGGGAACTCCTATAATTCACCCCTCCACTTT
TRBJ2-7	.	TRBD2	TRBV5-1	CASSLGTSGIEQYF	TGCGCCAGCAGCCTTGGGACTAGTGGAATCGAGCAGTACTTC
TRBJ1-4	.	.	TRBV5-1	CASSPGSGWGEKLFF	TGCGCCAGCAGCCCTGGTTCAGGGTGGGGTGAAAAACTGTTTTTT
TRBJ2-3	.	.	TRBV5-6	CASSLGQRITDTQYF	TGTGCCAGCAGCTTGGGACAGCGAATCACAGATACGCAGTATTTT
TRBJ2-3	.	.	TRBV29-1	CSGEGIGTDTQYF	TGCAGCGGCGAAGGGATAGGCACAGATACGCAGTATTTT
TRBJ2-7	.	.	TRBV11-2	CASSLADGAYEQYF	TGTGCCAGCAGCTTAGCGGACGGAGCCTACGAGCAGTACTTC
TRBJ2-7	.	.	TRBV5-4	CASSHGQRRYEQYF	TGTGCCAGCAGCCACGGACAGAGAAGGTACGAGCAGTACTTC
TRBJ2-7	once	TRBD1	TRBV28	CASSPGQGSSYEQYF	TGTGCCAGCAGTCCGGGACAGGGAAGCTCCTACGAGCAGTACTTC
TRBJ1-5	.	.	TRBV19	CASSITGNQPQHF	TGTGCCAGTAGTATTACGGGAAATCAGCCCCAGCATTTT
TRBJ2-2	few	TRBD2	TRBV5-4	CASSLGTSVSPGELFF	TGTGCCAGCAGCTTGGGGACTAGCGTCTCGCCCGGGGAGCTGTTTTTT
TRBJ2-7	.	TRBD2	TRBV15	CATSRKRAPGLLSYEQYF	TGTGCCACCAGCAGAAAAAGGGCACCGGGACTACTCTCCTACGAGCAGTACTTC
TRBJ2-3	once	TRBD2	TRBV19	CASSMGGGTDTQYF	TGTGCCAGTAGTATGGGGGGGGGCACAGATACGCAGTATTTT
TRBJ2-1	.	.	TRBV10-1	CASSWNRNNEQFF	TGCGCCAGCAGTTGGAACAGAAACAATGAGCAGTTCTTC
TRBJ1-1	.	TRBD1	TRBV5-6	CASSPGGTNTEAFF	TGTGCCAGCAGCCCAGGGGGAACGAACACTGAAGCTTTCTTT
TRBJ1-5	.	.	TRBV6-1	CASSDGGGRQPQHF	TGTGCCAGCAGTGATGGTGGGGGGCGGCAGCCCCAGCATTTT
TRBJ2-7	.	TRBD1	TRBV28	CASTDRVYEQYF	TGTGCCAGCACAGACAGGGTATACGAGCAGTACTTC
TRBJ2-7	.	TRBD1	TRBV2	CASGGQSYEQYF	TGTGCCAGCGGGGGACAGTCCTACGAGCAGTACTTC
TRBJ1-1	.	.	TRBV4-3	CASSQGHRGNTEAFF	TGCGCCAGCAGCCAAGGTCACCGTGGGAACACTGAAGCTTTCTTT
TRBJ1-1	.	TRBD1	TRBV19	CASTPSQGTLRKAFF	TGTGCCAGTACCCCATCACAGGGGACGTTAAGAAAAGCTTTCTTT
TRBJ2-3	.	TRBD1	TRBV6-1	CASSEVDRGWTDTQYF	TGTGCCAGCAGTGAAGTGGACAGGGGTTGGACAGATACGCAGTATTTT
TRBJ1-6	many	.	TRBV7-2	CASSLDAMSSYNSPLHF	TGTGCCAGCAGCTTAGATGCGATGAGCTCCTATAATTCACCCCTCCACTTT
TRBJ1-1	few	.	TRBV6-5	CASTQGLSLLF	TGTGCCAGCACTCAAGGACTGTCCCTCCTCTTT
TRBJ2-5	.	TRBD1	TRBV6-1	CASSGDRGVLGTQYF	TGTGCCAGCAGTGGGGACAGGGGCGTGTTGGGGACCCAGTACTTC
TRBJ2-2	once	TRBD1	TRBV6-5	CASSPDRKTGELFF	TGTGCCAGCAGTCCGGACAGGAAAACCGGGGAGCTGTTTTTT
TRBJ2-7	few	TRBD2	TRBV5-5	CASSHAGAGGYEQYF	TGTGCCAGCAGCCATGCAGGGGCGGGGGGCTACGAGCAGTACTTC
TRBJ2-7	few	TRBD1	TRBV18	CASSPPGQGPEQYF	TGTGCCAGCTCACCACCGGGACAGGGGCCCGAGCAGTACTTC
TRBJ2-6	.	.	TRBV4-1	CASSQDTLADVLTF	TGCGCCAGCAGCCAAGACACCCTCGCCGACGTCCTGACTTTC
TRBJ2-7	.	TRBD2	TRBV27	CASSAGLAGGVHEQYF	TGTGCCAGCAGTGCGGGACTAGCGGGGGGAGTACACGAGCAGTACTTC
TRBJ2-2	.	TRBD1	TRBV5-1	CASSNVGQGTGELFF	TGCGCCAGCAGCAACGTTGGACAGGGGACCGGGGAGCTGTTTTTT
TRBJ2-2	many	TRBD1	TRBV7-7	CASSAGQGRGTGELFF	TGTGCTAGCAGCGCGGGACAGGGACGAGGCACCGGGGAGCTGTTTTTT
TRBJ1-1	few	.	TRBV7-9	CASSLEELAFF	TGTGCCAGCAGCTTAGAGGAGCTGGCTTTCTTT
TRBJ1-6	.	.	TRBV30	CAWRWTDYNSPLHF	TGTGCCTGGAGATGGACGGATTATAATTCACCCCTCCACTTT
TRBJ2-5	.	.	TRBV7-2	CASSSLGGRETQYF	TGTGCCAGCAGCTCCCTCGGGGGGCGCGAGACCCAGTACTTC
TRBJ2-3	.	.	TRBV5-1	CASSLAQSGMGDTQYF	TGCGCCAGCAGCTTGGCCCAGTCGGGGATGGGAGATACGCAGTATTTT
TRBJ2-7	few	TRBD1	TRBV25-1	CASSGRDRVARYEQYF	TGTGCCAGCAGTGGCCGGGACAGGGTCGCTCGCTACGAGCAGTACTTC
TRBJ1-6	.	.	TRBV20-1	CSARDTAAHF	TGCAGTGCTAGAGATACGGCTGCCCACTTT
TRBJ1-1	.	.	TRBV9	CASSAESTVNTEAFF	TGTGCCAGCAGCGCCGAATCGACAGTGAACACTGAAGCTTTCTTT
TRBJ2-5	.	TRBD2	TRBV7-2	CASSFDGGDKETQYF	TGTGCCAGCAGCTTCGACGGGGGGGACAAAGAGACCCAGTACTTC
TRBJ2-5	.	.	TRBV5-1	CASTLGGGETQYF	TGCGCCAGCACCTTAGGGGGAGGAGAGACCCAGTACTTC
TRBJ2-1	.	.	TRBV20-1	CSASPRDEQFF	TGCAGTGCTAGTCCTAGGGATGAGCAGTTCTTC
TRBJ2-1	.	.	TRBV6-6	CATNGLGNEQFF	TGTGCCACCAATGGTCTGGGCAATGAGCAGTTCTTC
TRBJ2-7	many	TRBD1	TRBV5-5	CASSWGTGVSYEQYF	TGTGCCAGCAGCTGGGGGACAGGGGTGTCCTACGAGCAGTACTTC
TRBJ2-5	.	TRBD2	TRBV29-1	CSGTSANQETQYF	TGCAGTGGGACTAGCGCAAATCAAGAGACCCAGTACTTC
TRBJ1-5	.	.	TRBV19	CASSTGFNQPQHF	TGTGCCAGCTCTACAGGGTTTAATCAGCCCCAGCATTTT